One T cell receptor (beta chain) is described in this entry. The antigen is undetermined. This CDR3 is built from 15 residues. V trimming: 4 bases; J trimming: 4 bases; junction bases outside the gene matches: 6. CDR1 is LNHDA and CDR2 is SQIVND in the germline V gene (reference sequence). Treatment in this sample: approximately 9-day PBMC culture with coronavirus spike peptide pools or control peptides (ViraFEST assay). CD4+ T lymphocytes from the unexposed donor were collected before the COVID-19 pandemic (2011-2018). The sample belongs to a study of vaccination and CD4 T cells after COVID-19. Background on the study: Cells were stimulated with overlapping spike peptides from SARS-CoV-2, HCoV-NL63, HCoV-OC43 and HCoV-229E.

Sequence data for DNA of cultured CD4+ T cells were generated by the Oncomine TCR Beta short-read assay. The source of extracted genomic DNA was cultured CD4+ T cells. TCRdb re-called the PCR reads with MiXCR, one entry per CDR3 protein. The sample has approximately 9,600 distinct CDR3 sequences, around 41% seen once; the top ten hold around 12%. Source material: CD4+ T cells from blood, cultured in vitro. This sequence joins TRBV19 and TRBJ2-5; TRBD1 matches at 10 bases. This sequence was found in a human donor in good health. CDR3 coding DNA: TGTGCCAGTAGTAGGACCGGGACAGGGGCAGAGACCCAGTACTTC. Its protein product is CASSRTGTGAETQYF.